A selection of T cell receptor beta chains follows, all from one sample in a study of ipilimumab plus nivolumab after autologous stem cell transplantation. Method: immunoSEQ multiplex PCR; TCRdb's copy keeps in-frame clones and lacks some. The table shows 15,000 to 20,000 clones, with about four fifths occurring only once. The sequenced sample was PBMCs, obtained in a trial of ipilimumab plus nivolumab as post-transplant consolidation. The receptors were gathered from a male donor with diffuse large B-cell lymphoma. CDR3s include the opening cysteine and the closing phenylalanine or tryptophan. Fields, in order: D gene, V gene, clone size, J gene, CDR3 DNA, CDR3 protein. D genes are given only for firm matches. Size tells how often a clone was seen (once, few, many) or the class of an expanded clone, and some rows leave it out.

TRBD1	TRBV27	.	TRBJ2-7	TGTGCCAGCAGTTTCCGGGACAGGGACTCCTACGAGCAGTACTTC	CASSFRDRDSYEQYF
.	TRBV4-1	.	TRBJ2-1	TGCGCCAGCAGCCATCCGACAGCCCCCAATGAGCAGTTCTTC	CASSHPTAPNEQFF
TRBD1	TRBV27	.	TRBJ1-5	TGTGCCAGCAGCAGCACAGGGGGCGTTGGCAATCAGCCCCAGCATTTT	CASSSTGGVGNQPQHF
.	TRBV6-6	.	TRBJ2-2	TGTGCCAGCAGTTTCGGCAGCTTTAGCACCGGGGAGCTGTTTTTT	CASSFGSFSTGELFF
.	TRBV4-1	.	TRBJ2-3	TGCGCCAGCAGCGACAGGCCGGGCGGGGACACAGATACGCAGTATTTT	CASSDRPGGDTDTQYF
.	TRBV6-5	.	TRBJ1-1	TGTGCCAGCAGAATGGTCCCGAACACTGAAGCTTTCTTT	CASRMVPNTEAFF
.	TRBV11-2	.	TRBJ2-7	TGTGCCAGCAGCTTAGGAGGAGATAAGGAGCAGTACTTC	CASSLGGDKEQYF
.	TRBV7-9	once	TRBJ2-5	TGTGCCAGCAGCCCGTCAGGGGGGGTAAAGCTAGAGACCCAGTACTTC	CASSPSGGVKLETQYF
.	TRBV5-1	.	TRBJ2-3	TGCGCCAGCAGCTCAGATGTGTATTGGTATTTT	CASSSDVYWYF
.	TRBV5-4	.	TRBJ1-1	TGTGCCAGCAGCGGGAACACTGAAGCTTTCTTT	CASSGNTEAFF
.	TRBV7-9	.	TRBJ1-1	TGTGCCAGCAGCTTAGAGGTGAACACTGAAGCTTTCTTT	CASSLEVNTEAFF
TRBD1	TRBV7-2	.	TRBJ2-2	TGTGCCAGCAGCTCGGACAGGGTAGGCACCGGGGAGCTGTTTTTT	CASSSDRVGTGELFF
.	TRBV7-3	.	TRBJ2-3	TGTGCCAGCAGCGCCGCTGGGGGCACAGATACGCAGTATTTT	CASSAAGGTDTQYF
.	TRBV7-2	.	TRBJ1-6	TGTGCCAGCAGCTTGTGGTCCCGGGACTACCTCCCCCTCCACTTT	CASSLWSRDYLPLHF
.	TRBV7-2	.	TRBJ1-5	TGTGCCAGCAGCCAAGATCCAACCAGACAGCCCCAGCATTTT	CASSQDPTRQPQHF
.	TRBV15	few	TRBJ2-3	TGTGCCACCAGCTCCCTCCGGGACTCCGGGGATACGCAGTATTTT	CATSSLRDSGDTQYF
.	TRBV10-2	.	TRBJ1-6	TGCGCCAGCAGTGAGCCCGGTTCACCCCTCCACTTT	CASSEPGSPLHF
.	TRBV7-2	.	TRBJ1-2	TGTGCCAGCAGCCCCTTGGGGGGAGGGGGCTACACCTTC	CASSPLGGGGYTF
TRBD2	TRBV9	.	TRBJ2-6	TGTGCCAGCAGCGTAGCGGGAGGGATAAGCTCTGGGGCCAACGTCCTGACTTTC	CASSVAGGISSGANVLTF
TRBD2	TRBV10-2	.	TRBJ2-2	TGCGCCAGCAGTGTGGGACTAGCGGGGCACGCGAGGGTAACCGGGGAGCTGTTTTTT	CASSVGLAGHARVTGELFF
TRBD2	TRBV7-9	.	TRBJ2-5	TGTGCCAGCAGCTTAACTAGCGGGGGGTTGCAGACCCAGTACTTC	CASSLTSGGLQTQYF
.	TRBV14	once	TRBJ1-1	TGTGCCAGCAGCCAGAGGACAGCTCGGGGCACTGAAGCTTTCTTT	CASSQRTARGTEAFF